This note documents a single T cell receptor beta chain sequence. This clone's antigen is unknown. There are no base qualities to consult, and no much larger clone falls within one base. The data stem from a study of blood T cell repertoires in COVID-19 (dated by TCRdb to 2020 to 2022). Background on the whole study: Samples from collaborators originated in the United States, Italy and Spain and spanned both the acute and convalescent phases of COVID-19. The material from the prospective study consisted of cDNA or gDNA derived from T cells, B-cell-depleted T cells, or PBMCs. Deeply sampled blood TCRbeta repertoires from subjects exposed to, actively infected with, or recovered from COVID-19 were included in the dataset. The repertoires were released in a freely available public database meant as a resource for research on the immune response to SARS-CoV-2. The samples were drawn from two sources: the first 160 participants of the ongoing ImmuneRACE study, and 1,254 subjects contributed by 6 global collaborators. Sample metadata almost always included a de-identified subject ID, COVID-19 status, age in years and sex. Where available, HLA class I and class II types were taken from metadata supplied by the sample provider and were not determined by assay-based typing. Findings and caveats that apply to the study as a whole: Clinical and demographic metadata were provided uncurated, with the amount varying by source and participant.

Taken from cysteine to phenylalanine, the CDR3 has 13 residues. The CDR3 DNA has 39 bases and is translated from base 1. At the junction V is shortened by 6 bases and J by 1 base; bases outside the gene matches: 1. For CDR1 and CDR2, the germline V gene lists SNHLY and FYNNEI. Collaborating institutions collected whole blood in K2EDTA tubes following their own protocols. For TCRbeta analysis, collaborators shipped samples as frozen whole blood, isolated PBMCs, or DNA extracted from either of those sample types. TCRbeta CDR3 regions were amplified from genomic DNA by means of the immunoSEQ Assay, a bias-controlled multiplex PCR. In the authors' own workflow: The number of nucleated cells in each sample was estimated from the amplification of reference gene primers within the assay. To quantify the absolute abundance of each unique TCRbeta CDR3 rearrangement, sequence reads were collapsed and filtered. For each sample, productive Simpson clonality was calculated as the square root of Simpson's diversity index across productive rearrangements. The clones in this table, taken by TCRdb from immuneACCESS, are in-frame only. Not every clone is retained; where verified, under half of the shortfall comes from an unresolved V gene, and the cause of the rest is unknown. V and J calls and clone size are as listed in that table; D and trimming were resolved from the DNA. A total of more than 200,000 clones appear in this sample, about 85% of them only once. The ten largest make up approximately 4% of the sample.

The chain uses TRBV2 and TRBJ1-1; 8 central nucleotides agree with TRBD1. The receptor was derived from a man in his fifties or sixties with acute or convalescent COVID-19. Sequences were obtained from peripheral blood. The CDR3 sequence is CASRGQANTEAFF. The nucleotides are TGTGCCAGCAGGGGACAGGCGAACACTGAAGCTTTCTTT.